These 9 T cell receptor beta chains share one sample of origin, sequenced in a study of Ad26.COV2.S vaccination and SARS-CoV-2 variants. The sample's treatment: approximately 18 received Ad26.COV2.S at low or high dose, single or two shots; roughly 5 received placebo; per-sample allocation not given. Sampling was done on day 63 after the first vaccine or placebo injection. The assay was immunoSEQ multiplex PCR, and TCRdb's table has in-frame clones only and misses some. Of about 460,000 clones in the sample, roughly nine tenths were seen once. The sample in question was peripheral blood, obtained in a trial of Ad26.COV2.S vaccine versus placebo. The origin of the receptors is a person between 18 and 65 years old who received the Ad26.COV2.S COVID-19 vaccine or a placebo.

CDR3 sequence reads: CASSLTPGASYEQYF. CDR3 coding DNA: TGTGCCAGCAGCTTAACCCCAGGCGCCTCCTACGAGCAGTACTTC. This chain uses TRBV7-2 with TRBJ2-7; D not certain. The CDR3 has 15 amino acids. V shed 2 bases and J shed 0 bases, with 11 bases lying between them. The V gene's germline CDR1 is SGHTA and CDR2 FQGNSA.

The gene calls are TRBV14 and TRBJ2-7; the match to TRBD1 covers 9 bases. This CDR3 region has 13 residues. The germline V gene encodes CDR1 SGHDN and CDR2 FVKESK. With V trimmed by 6 bases and J by 4 bases, 4 bases remained unmatched. The CDR3 region is CASSLTGGYEQYF. DNA of the CDR3: TGTGCCAGCAGTTTGACAGGGGGGTACGAGCAGTACTTC.

V is TRBV3-1 (or the pseudogene TRBV3-2) and J is TRBJ2-5; D gene uncertain. CDR1 is LGHDT, CDR2 YNNKEL, per germline (reference sequence). The V end lost 1 base, the J end lost 11 bases, and 8 bases lay between the germline ends. This CDR3 region has 11 residues. Written as DNA, the CDR3 is TGTGCCAGCAGCCAAGTACTTACACAGTACTTC. Translated, it gives CASSQVLTQYF.

This clone was found a few times. The rearrangement joins TRBV7-9 to TRBJ1-2; D ambiguous. V was cut by 5 bases and J by 0 bases, with 10 bases left in between. There are 14 residues in the CDR3. Germline values: CDR1 SEHNR, CDR2 FQNEAQ (reference sequence). This CDR3 is CASSGFTANYGYTF. The DNA for the CDR3 is TGTGCCAGCAGCGGCTTTACAGCTAACTATGGCTACACCTTC.

This clone was observed a single time. This chain joins TRBV6-1 and TRBJ1-2; TRBD1 matches 7 bases. The CDR3 loop spans 15 amino acids. J lost 1 base, V lost 2 bases, and 4 bases had no gene match. CDR1 is MNHNS, CDR2 SASEGT, per germline. Written as DNA, the CDR3 is TGTGCCAGCAGTGAACGCCGGGACAGTAACTATGGCTACACCTTC. Protein product: CASSERRDSNYGYTF.

The rearrangement uses TRBV11-2 and TRBJ1-1; no clear D. Germline CDR1 is SGHAT and CDR2 is FQNNGV. V lost 5 bases and J 5 bases, leaving 12 bases between the germline ends. This CDR3 has 13 residues. The CDR3 is CASSLDLRTEAFF. The CDR3 region has the DNA TGTGCCAGCAGCCTCGACCTCAGGACTGAAGCTTTCTTT.

The chain uses TRBV3-1 (or the pseudogene TRBV3-2) and TRBJ2-3; D is unresolved. CDR3 length: 17 amino acids. From germline, CDR1 is LGHDT and CDR2 YNNKEL (reference sequence). The V end lost 4 bases, the J end lost 1 base, and 18 bases lay between the germline ends. The CDR3 reads CASSPETHGGGTDTQYF. CDR3 nucleotide sequence: TGTGCCAGCAGCCCGGAAACCCACGGTGGGGGCACAGATACGCAGTATTTT.

The CDR3 sequence is CASSVDSGANVLTF. The CDR3 DNA follows: TGTGCCAGCAGCGTAGACTCTGGGGCCAACGTCCTGACTTTC. The V and J genes are TRBV2 and TRBJ2-6; D remains ambiguous. V gave up 6 bases and J gave up 0 bases, with 6 bases separating them. The germline CDR1 and CDR2 sequences are SNHLY and FYNNEI. The CDR3 contains 14 residues.

This clone occurred a few times. J is TRBJ2-1 and V is TRBV21-1; the D segment call TRBD1 is taken from the table without a DNA check. TRBV21-1 is reported as a pseudogene. This CDR3 is 17 amino acids long. The CDR3 DNA sequence: TGTGCCAGCAGCACAGGGGGGACAGGGGAAAAGGACAATGAGCAGTTCTTC. This codes for CASSTGGTGEKDNEQFF.